What follows is one T cell receptor (beta chain) and its context. Its target is not known. A junction end diverges from the germline sequence, so it may reflect a read error. The data were taken from a study of neoadjuvant nivolumab and ipilimumab in lung cancer. The CDR3 length is 15 residues. Germline loops: CDR1 KGHSH, CDR2 LQKENI. Study results and caveats: Blood richness before therapy tracked richness in tumors resected after neoadjuvant therapy. From pretherapy to surgery, tumor richness and clonality rose with dual therapy.

Sequencing was performed with immunoSEQ multiplex PCR; in TCRdb, only in-frame clones are kept and a portion is missing. Among 45,000 to 55,000 clones listed, more than 85% were seen once. This clonotype was sampled from an adult with non-small cell lung cancer. Some clones in this sample may be carry-over from other donors' samples. Sample: blood, taken before neoadjuvant nivolumab, alone or with ipilimumab. The chain carries TRBV18 and TRBJ2-1; a possible D gene is TRBD2 (6 bases). The CDR3 here is CASSSPSVSYNEQFF. For the CDR3, the DNA is TGTGCCAGCTCATCACCTAGCGTCTCCTACAATGAGCAGTTCTTC.